A selection of T cell receptor beta chains follows, all from one sample in a study of a mutant IDH1 vaccine in newly diagnosed glioma. No antigen has been assigned to these receptors. Only in-frame clones appear in the TCRdb table, and some are missing; sequencing was by immunoSEQ multiplex PCR. This table holds 50,000 to 65,000 clones, 75% to 90% found once. The material sequenced was PBMCs, taken from a glioma patient whose treatment included an IDH1 peptide vaccine. Receptors originate from a man aged 40-49 years with glioma. CDR3s include the opening cysteine and the closing phenylalanine or tryptophan. Each record gives: J gene, V gene, clone size, D gene, CDR3 DNA, CDR3 protein. The D gene is left open where the match is weak. The size entry is marked missing in some rows and otherwise reads once, few, many or a size class.

J gene: TRBJ1-5
V gene: TRBV27
clone size: -
D gene: -
CDR3 DNA: TGTGCCAGCAGTTTGGCCGTCTATAGCAATCAGCCCCAGCATTTT
CDR3 protein: CASSLAVYSNQPQHF

J gene: TRBJ1-2
V gene: TRBV5-5
clone size: -
D gene: TRBD1
CDR3 DNA: TGTGCCAGCAGCTTGGTGGGACAGGACTATGGCTACACCTTC
CDR3 protein: CASSLVGQDYGYTF

J gene: TRBJ1-1
V gene: TRBV19
clone size: -
D gene: -
CDR3 DNA: TGTGCCAGTAGTCCAACCCACACCGGGGAAGCTTTCTTT
CDR3 protein: CASSPTHTGEAFF

J gene: TRBJ1-5
V gene: TRBV5-6
clone size: -
D gene: -
CDR3 DNA: TGTGCCAGCAGCGCCTCGACAGGAATGAGCAATCAGCCCCAGCATTTT
CDR3 protein: CASSASTGMSNQPQHF

J gene: TRBJ1-1
V gene: TRBV7-9
clone size: -
D gene: -
CDR3 DNA: TGTGCCAGCAGCCCCTCCCGGGGTGGGGCTTTCTTT
CDR3 protein: CASSPSRGGAFF

J gene: TRBJ2-7
V gene: TRBV2
clone size: -
D gene: -
CDR3 DNA: TGTGCCAGCAGTGGGGAATACTCCTACGAGCAGTACTTC
CDR3 protein: CASSGEYSYEQYF

J gene: TRBJ2-2
V gene: TRBV28
clone size: -
D gene: -
CDR3 DNA: TGTGCCAGCAGTGCGCCTCTCTACGGGGAGCTGTTTTTT
CDR3 protein: CASSAPLYGELFF

J gene: TRBJ2-1
V gene: TRBV4-3
clone size: -
D gene: TRBD2
CDR3 DNA: TGCGCCAGCAGCCAAGAAGGACTAGCGGTGGCCTACAATGAGCAGTTCTTC
CDR3 protein: CASSQEGLAVAYNEQFF

J gene: TRBJ2-1
V gene: TRBV9
clone size: -
D gene: -
CDR3 DNA: TGTGCCAGCAGCGTAGCTCACAGCGAGCAGTTCTTC
CDR3 protein: CASSVAHSEQFF

J gene: TRBJ1-2
V gene: TRBV5-6
clone size: few
D gene: -
CDR3 DNA: TGTGCCAGCAGGTCGATTTCTCTTTATGGCTACACCTTC
CDR3 protein: CASRSISLYGYTF

J gene: TRBJ2-1
V gene: TRBV9
clone size: once
D gene: TRBD2
CDR3 DNA: TGTGCCAGCAGCGTAGCGGGAGGGCCCGCAAGAGATGAGCAGTTCTTC
CDR3 protein: CASSVAGGPARDEQFF

J gene: TRBJ2-1
V gene: TRBV19
clone size: -
D gene: -
CDR3 DNA: TGTGCCAGTAGGACGCTAGTAGCCAATGAGCAGTTCTTC
CDR3 protein: CASRTLVANEQFF

J gene: TRBJ1-5
V gene: TRBV19
clone size: once
D gene: -
CDR3 DNA: TGTGCCAGTAGTTTGACGGGCCATCAGCCCCAGCATTTT
CDR3 protein: CASSLTGHQPQHF

J gene: TRBJ2-3
V gene: TRBV5-1
clone size: -
D gene: TRBD2
CDR3 DNA: TGCGCCAGCACGTTCGGGGGGGCTAGCACAGATACGCAGTATTTT
CDR3 protein: CASTFGGASTDTQYF

J gene: TRBJ2-7
V gene: TRBV7-9
clone size: -
D gene: TRBD1
CDR3 DNA: TGTGCCAGCAGCTTACAGGGGGCTGACGAGCAGTACTTC
CDR3 protein: CASSLQGADEQYF

J gene: TRBJ1-1
V gene: TRBV7-9
clone size: -
D gene: -
CDR3 DNA: TGTGCCAGCACCCTCAACACTGAAGCTTTCTTT
CDR3 protein: CASTLNTEAFF

J gene: TRBJ2-1
V gene: TRBV5-6
clone size: -
D gene: -
CDR3 DNA: TGTGCCAGCACCCTAGCGCTCAATGAGCAGTTCTTC
CDR3 protein: CASTLALNEQFF

J gene: TRBJ1-2
V gene: TRBV28
clone size: -
D gene: -
CDR3 DNA: TGTGCCAGCAGTTTAGTACGGGGATATGGCTACACCTTC
CDR3 protein: CASSLVRGYGYTF

J gene: TRBJ1-1
V gene: TRBV2
clone size: -
D gene: -
CDR3 DNA: TGTGCCAGCAGTATACAGGGACAAGGAACTGAAGCTTTCTTT
CDR3 protein: CASSIQGQGTEAFF

J gene: TRBJ2-1
V gene: TRBV19
clone size: -
D gene: -
CDR3 DNA: TGTGCCAGTAGGGACCGGGGCGCTTACAATGAGCAGTTCTTC
CDR3 protein: CASRDRGAYNEQFF

J gene: TRBJ2-7
V gene: TRBV6-5
clone size: once
D gene: -
CDR3 DNA: TGTGCCAGCAGTTACTCGTTTAGGGCCAGCTCCTACGAGCAGTACTTC
CDR3 protein: CASSYSFRASSYEQYF

J gene: TRBJ1-2
V gene: TRBV2
clone size: -
D gene: -
CDR3 DNA: TGTGCCAGCACCAGGGACGGAATTGGGGGCTACACCTTC
CDR3 protein: CASTRDGIGGYTF

J gene: TRBJ1-1
V gene: TRBV14
clone size: -
D gene: TRBD1
CDR3 DNA: TGTGCCAGCAGCCAGGTACAGGGGCACGCTGAAGCTTTCTTT
CDR3 protein: CASSQVQGHAEAFF

J gene: TRBJ2-3
V gene: TRBV5-1
clone size: -
D gene: -
CDR3 DNA: TGCGCCAGCAATTTAGGACATACTAGCACAGATACGCAGTATTTT
CDR3 protein: CASNLGHTSTDTQYF

J gene: TRBJ1-5
V gene: TRBV2
clone size: -
D gene: -
CDR3 DNA: TGTGCCAGCAGCCTCGCAGGGGAAAAGCAGCCCCAGCATTTT
CDR3 protein: CASSLAGEKQPQHF

J gene: TRBJ2-2
V gene: TRBV7-3
clone size: -
D gene: -
CDR3 DNA: TGTGCCAGCCGCGAACAGCAGAAAGCCGGGGAGCTGTTTTTT
CDR3 protein: CASREQQKAGELFF

J gene: TRBJ2-7
V gene: TRBV27
clone size: -
D gene: TRBD1
CDR3 DNA: TGTGCCAGCAGTTCGGACAGGGATCCCTCCTACGAGCAGTACTTC
CDR3 protein: CASSSDRDPSYEQYF

J gene: TRBJ1-2
V gene: TRBV2
clone size: once
D gene: -
CDR3 DNA: TGTGCCAGCAGTGAACTAGGCCCGCGAATTCGAGGTGGCTACACCTTC
CDR3 protein: CASSELGPRIRGGYTF

J gene: TRBJ2-5
V gene: TRBV19
clone size: -
D gene: -
CDR3 DNA: TGTGCCAGTAGTATTGGACTCGGTGGGGCCCAAGAGACCCAGTACTTC
CDR3 protein: CASSIGLGGAQETQYF

J gene: TRBJ2-1
V gene: TRBV27
clone size: -
D gene: -
CDR3 DNA: TGTGCCAGCAGTTTACCCGGGCCTAGCTCCTACAATGAGCAGTTCTTC
CDR3 protein: CASSLPGPSSYNEQFF

J gene: TRBJ2-1
V gene: TRBV5-4
clone size: -
D gene: -
CDR3 DNA: TGTGCCAGCAGCTTTTTAGCTCTTGAGCAGTTCTTC
CDR3 protein: CASSFLALEQFF

J gene: TRBJ1-1
V gene: TRBV5-1
clone size: -
D gene: TRBD1
CDR3 DNA: TGCGCCAGCAGCTTGGGCGGGACAGTTAACACTGAAGCTTTCTTT
CDR3 protein: CASSLGGTVNTEAFF

J gene: TRBJ1-3
V gene: TRBV19
clone size: once
D gene: -
CDR3 DNA: TGTGCCAGTATGACGGTAGGAAACACCATATATTTT
CDR3 protein: CASMTVGNTIYF